Listed below are T cell receptor beta chains from one sample, sequenced in a study of T-cell memory formation after mild COVID-19. TCRdb itself ran the 5' RACE reads through MiXCR, one entry per CDR3 protein. The top ten clones hold roughly 21% of a sample with approximately 290,000 distinct CDR3 sequences, just under 20% of them seen once. The source material was PBMCs or a T cell subset sorted from them (not recorded which). The receptors were gathered from a man aged 18 to 30 who had mild COVID-19 (a few samples of this study predate the infection). Cell type and time point are not known. Both conserved end residues are part of each CDR3. D genes are given only for firm matches. A clone size is listed for some rows: how often the clone was seen (once, few, many), or a class if it is expanded.

TRBV12-3/TRBV12-4	NA	TRBJ2-5	TRBD2	TGTGCCAGCAGTTTCTCGGGACTAGCGAGGGGACGGCCCAGGACCCAGTACTTC	CASSFSGLARGRPRTQYF
TRBV7-9	NA	TRBJ2-5	NA	TGTGCCAGCAGCTTATCGACGGGGTCGGGAGAGACCCAGTACTTC	CASSLSTGSGETQYF
TRBV20-1	few	TRBJ1-6	NA	TGCAGTGCCCGCCCCGCGGGGATCTATAATTCACCCCTCCACTTT	CSARPAGIYNSPLHF
TRBV27	few	TRBJ1-6	NA	TGTGCCAGCAGCTCTAATAATTCACCCCTCCACTTT	CASSSNNSPLHF
TRBV3-1	NA	TRBJ2-7	NA	TGTGCCAGCAGCCAAGGGGTCAGCTACGAGCAGTACTTC	CASSQGVSYEQYF
TRBV7-3	many	TRBJ1-1	NA	TGTGCCAGCAGCTTAGGGGGGAAGAACACTGAAGCTTTCTTT	CASSLGGKNTEAFF
TRBV4-3	few	TRBJ2-2	NA	TGCGCCAGCAGCCTATTCCGGGGGACAGACACCGGGGAGCTGTTTTTT	CASSLFRGTDTGELFF
TRBV5-1	few	TRBJ1-4	NA	TGCGCCAGCAGCTTGAATCCCCAGGGGAACGAAAAACTGTTTTTT	CASSLNPQGNEKLFF
TRBV7-3	NA	TRBJ1-1	NA	TGTGCCAGCAGCCTCTTTGGAGGGTACACTGAAGCTTTCTTT	CASSLFGGYTEAFF
TRBV27	few	TRBJ2-5	NA	TGTGCCAGCAGTTTAAGGGGTCGGGAAGGGACCCAGTACTTC	CASSLRGREGTQYF
TRBV7-7	few	TRBJ2-1	TRBD2	TGTGCCAGCAGCCCCGGGACTAGCGGGGTGAATGAGCAGTTCTTC	CASSPGTSGVNEQFF
TRBV9	few	TRBJ1-5	TRBD1	TGTGCCAGCGGCACAGGGGTGGATCAGCCCCAGCATTTT	CASGTGVDQPQHF
TRBV14	NA	TRBJ1-4	NA	TGTGCCAGCAGCCCCGCCGCCCTCAGGATGGACGAAAAACTGTTTTTT	CASSPAALRMDEKLFF
TRBV6-5	NA	TRBJ2-1	TRBD1	TGTGCCAGCACTCAATACAGGGGGAATGAGCAGTTCTTC	CASTQYRGNEQFF
TRBV9	once	TRBJ1-2	NA	TGTGCCAGCAGCCGCCGGGGCCCCTATGGCTACACCTTC	CASSRRGPYGYTF
TRBV5-1	NA	TRBJ2-6	NA	TGCGCCAGCAGCTTGGCCCCCTCTGGGGCCAACGTCCTGACTTTC	CASSLAPSGANVLTF
TRBV15	NA	TRBJ2-1	TRBD1	TGTGCCACCAGCAGGCACGGACAGGACTACAATGAGCAGTTCTTC	CATSRHGQDYNEQFF
TRBV29-1	few	TRBJ2-7	TRBD1	TGCAGCGCTCAGACAGGGAACTCCTACGAGCAGTACTTC	CSAQTGNSYEQYF
TRBV29-1	NA	TRBJ2-7	TRBD2	TGCAGCGTTGAAGATCTGCGGGGGGGAACCTACGAGCAGTACTTC	CSVEDLRGGTYEQYF
TRBV3-1	NA	TRBJ1-1	NA	TGTGCCAGCAGCCGGGGGAGCACTGAAGCTTTCTTT	CASSRGSTEAFF
TRBV5-1	few	TRBJ2-3	NA	TGCGCCAGCAGCTGGGACTGGAGGGATACGCAGTATTTT	CASSWDWRDTQYF
TRBV6-2/TRBV6-3	few	TRBJ1-5	NA	TGTGCCAGCGGGGCCCGACCATACAATCAGCCCCAGCATTTT	CASGARPYNQPQHF
TRBV7-9	many	TRBJ2-4	TRBD1	TGTGCCAGCAGCATACAGGGGACCATTCAGTACTTC	CASSIQGTIQYF
TRBV7-9	NA	TRBJ2-5	NA	TGTGCCAGCAGCTTAAGTCAAGGGAACCAAGAGACCCAGTACTTC	CASSLSQGNQETQYF
TRBV24-1	few	TRBJ1-5	NA	TGTGCCACCAGTGTAGGCACCGGGAGCGATCAGCCCCAGCATTTT	CATSVGTGSDQPQHF
TRBV5-1	NA	TRBJ2-5	TRBD1	TGCGCCAGCAGCTTGTTTCTCGGGACAGGGCGAGAGACCCAGTACTTC	CASSLFLGTGRETQYF
TRBV5-1	few	TRBJ2-1	TRBD1	TGCGCCAGCAGCCCGACAGGGGACTCCTACAATGAGCAGTTCTTC	CASSPTGDSYNEQFF
TRBV7-9	few	TRBJ1-1	NA	TGTGCCAGCAGCTCCTGGACAGCGCCGAACACTGAAGCTTTCTTT	CASSSWTAPNTEAFF
TRBV5-1	NA	TRBJ2-1	NA	TGCGCCAGCAGCTCGCCCTACAGCCGGTGGGTCTTC	CASSSPYSRWVF
TRBV3-1	many	TRBJ2-5	NA	TGTGCCAGCAGCCAAGACTTCGAGACCCAGTACTTC	CASSQDFETQYF
TRBV5-1	NA	TRBJ1-1	NA	TGCGCCAGCAGCGGGGGGACGGTGAACACTGAAGCTTTCTTT	CASSGGTVNTEAFF
TRBV28	few	TRBJ2-3	NA	TGTGCCAGCAGGTCGTTGTTGCGAGGAACTGCAGATACGCAGTATTTT	CASRSLLRGTADTQYF
TRBV4-2	NA	TRBJ1-1	NA	TGTGCCAGCAGCCAAGTCTGGCTTCAGAGCACTGAAGCTTTCTTT	CASSQVWLQSTEAFF
TRBV10-3	NA	TRBJ2-3	NA	TGTGCCATCAAGGGCGTTTCTAGCACAGATACGCAGTATTTT	CAIKGVSSTDTQYF
TRBV6-5	few	TRBJ1-6	NA	TGTGCCAGCAGGATAGGACAGTCCCTCCCCGGTTCACCCCTCCACTTT	CASRIGQSLPGSPLHF
TRBV29-1	NA	TRBJ2-5	TRBD2	TGCAGCGTTGCAGACGGAGGACTAGCGGGTATTGAGACCCAGTACTTC	CSVADGGLAGIETQYF
TRBV12-3/TRBV12-4	NA	TRBJ1-1	NA	TGTGCCAGCAGCCCCGGACCCCAAAGGGCTTTCTTT	CASSPGPQRAFF
TRBV7-9	NA	TRBJ1-1	NA	TGTGCCAGCATCGAGGGAATTATGAACACTGAAGCTTTCTTT	CASIEGIMNTEAFF
TRBV6-2/TRBV6-3	NA	TRBJ1-5	TRBD1	TGTGCCAGCAGTCCTCCCGGGACAGGGGGTCAGCCCCAGCATTTT	CASSPPGTGGQPQHF
TRBV18	few	TRBJ2-4	TRBD2	TGTGCCAGCGGCGGGGGAGCCAAAAACATTCAGTACTTC	CASGGGAKNIQYF
TRBV29-1	NA	TRBJ2-1	NA	TGCAGCGTCGAGGGGACCCCGACTGTGCAGTTCTTC	CSVEGTPTVQFF
TRBV5-6	many	TRBJ2-3	NA	TGTGCCAGCAGCTTGGACGGGGGACGGACAGATACGCAGTATTTT	CASSLDGGRTDTQYF
TRBV5-6	few	TRBJ2-5	NA	TGTGCCAGCAGCTTGTTCGCGACAGCCGCAGGGACCCAGTACTTC	CASSLFATAAGTQYF
TRBV15	NA	TRBJ1-5	NA	TGTGCCACCAGCAGAGATAGTTGGCAAAGCAATCAGCCCCAGCATTTT	CATSRDSWQSNQPQHF
TRBV5-6	few	TRBJ1-2	TRBD1	TGTGCCAGCAGCTTTGGACAGGGGGCCACGAACAAATATGGCTACACCTTC	CASSFGQGATNKYGYTF
TRBV11-2	NA	TRBJ2-5	NA	TGTGCCAGCAGCTTAGTCGTAGGATCCACGTCCAAGACCCAGTACTTC	CASSLVVGSTSKTQYF
TRBV5-4	few	TRBJ2-3	TRBD2	TGTGCCAGCAGCTTGGTGGGCCTAGCGGGAAGCACAGATACGCAGTATTTT	CASSLVGLAGSTDTQYF
TRBV15	few	TRBJ1-5	NA	TGTGCCACCAGAAGAGGAGTACCGAATCAGCCCCAGCATTTT	CATRRGVPNQPQHF
TRBV6-2/TRBV6-3	few	TRBJ2-7	NA	TGTGCCAGCAGTTACCTTCCGGGATCCATCTACGAGCAGTACTTC	CASSYLPGSIYEQYF
TRBV7-6	many	TRBJ1-3	NA	TGTGCCAGCAGCTTATCGGTGTCCGCTGGAAACACCATATATTTT	CASSLSVSAGNTIYF
TRBV5-1	many	TRBJ2-2	TRBD2	TGCGCCAGCAGTAAGCGAGCGGGGGTACCGAACACCGGGGAGCTGTTTTTT	CASSKRAGVPNTGELFF
TRBV29-1	NA	TRBJ1-2	TRBD1	TGCAGCGGAGGGACAGACTATGGCTACACCTTC	CSGGTDYGYTF
TRBV6-5	few	TRBJ2-7	TRBD2	TGTGCCAGCAGTTACTCGAGTGGGGGCAGCGGGGGGGCATACGAGCAGTACTTC	CASSYSSGGSGGAYEQYF
TRBV9	NA	TRBJ1-2	NA	TGTGCCAGCACCACCCGGGACGTCAACTATGGCTACACCTTC	CASTTRDVNYGYTF
TRBV6-5	few	TRBJ1-2	TRBD1	TGTGCCAGCAGTTACGGGACAGACACTAACTATGGCTACACCTTC	CASSYGTDTNYGYTF
TRBV4-1	few	TRBJ1-2	NA	TGCGCCAGCAGCCAAGTTCACCCGGGACCATGGAGCTACACCTTC	CASSQVHPGPWSYTF
TRBV6-1	NA	TRBJ1-2	TRBD1	TGTGCCAGCAGTGAAGCAGGGGTGACAGGGACATCATATGGCTACACCTTC	CASSEAGVTGTSYGYTF